The rows below give T cell receptor beta chains drawn from one sample of a study of neurological immune-mediated disorders. MiXCR, applied by TCRdb to the 5' RACE reads, yields one record per CDR3 protein. The sample lists just under 60,000 distinct CDR3 sequences; 2% to 2.5% were seen once. The sequencing sample was made of PBMCs. These receptors were obtained from a man aged 50-60 years with multiple sclerosis. The CDR3 runs from the conserved cysteine through the conserved F or W. The order of the fields is V gene, clone size, J gene, D gene, CDR3 protein, CDR3 DNA. The D gene is left open where the match is weak. Clone size is shown for a subset of rows, as once, few, many or a class of expanded clone.

v_gene: TRBV4-3
abundance: many
j_gene: TRBJ2-7
d_gene: TRBD2
CDR3aa: CASSQTAGGLSYEQYF
CDR3nt: TGCGCCAGCAGCCAAACGGCGGGGGGCTTGTCCTACGAGCAGTACTTC

v_gene: TRBV5-1
abundance: many
j_gene: TRBJ2-7
d_gene: TRBD1
CDR3aa: CASTPGQGDYEQYF
CDR3nt: TGCGCCAGCACCCCCGGACAGGGAGACTACGAGCAGTACTTC

v_gene: TRBV6-6
abundance: NA
j_gene: TRBJ2-7
d_gene: TRBD1
CDR3aa: CASSYRQGVNEQYF
CDR3nt: TGTGCCAGCAGTTACCGGCAGGGGGTCAACGAGCAGTACTTC

v_gene: TRBV7-9
abundance: many
j_gene: TRBJ2-3
d_gene: NA
CDR3aa: CASSLVRATDTQYF
CDR3nt: TGTGCCAGCAGCTTAGTTCGAGCCACAGATACGCAGTATTTT

v_gene: TRBV12-3/TRBV12-4
abundance: many
j_gene: TRBJ1-5
d_gene: TRBD1
CDR3aa: CASSSETGREHQHF
CDR3nt: TGTGCCAGCAGTTCTGAGACAGGGAGGGAACACCAGCATTTT

v_gene: TRBV6-1
abundance: NA
j_gene: TRBJ2-3
d_gene: NA
CDR3aa: CASSEMQASTDTQYF
CDR3nt: TGTGCCAGCAGTGAAATGCAGGCTAGCACAGATACGCAGTATTTT

v_gene: TRBV6-5
abundance: many
j_gene: TRBJ2-2
d_gene: NA
CDR3aa: CASSFTGPNDGELFF
CDR3nt: TGTGCCAGCAGTTTCACGGGACCTAACGACGGGGAGCTGTTTTTT

v_gene: TRBV10-3
abundance: many
j_gene: TRBJ2-5
d_gene: TRBD1
CDR3aa: CAISNRDRVEETQYF
CDR3nt: TGTGCCATCAGTAACCGGGACAGGGTAGAAGAGACCCAGTACTTC

v_gene: TRBV5-1
abundance: many
j_gene: TRBJ2-7
d_gene: TRBD1
CDR3aa: CASSSRQGASYEQYF
CDR3nt: TGCGCCAGCAGCTCTAGACAGGGGGCGTCCTACGAGCAGTACTTC

v_gene: TRBV28
abundance: many
j_gene: TRBJ2-7
d_gene: NA
CDR3aa: CASSFLGEQYF
CDR3nt: TGTGCCAGCAGCTTCCTTGGAGAGCAGTACTTC

v_gene: TRBV2
abundance: many
j_gene: TRBJ2-7
d_gene: NA
CDR3aa: CASSEQFYEQYF
CDR3nt: TGTGCCAGCAGTGAACAGTTCTACGAGCAGTACTTC

v_gene: TRBV20-1
abundance: many
j_gene: TRBJ2-3
d_gene: TRBD2
CDR3aa: CSASAPTGGRDTQYF
CDR3nt: TGCAGTGCTTCTGCTCCTACGGGGGGACGAGATACGCAGTATTTT

v_gene: TRBV5-1
abundance: many
j_gene: TRBJ1-2
d_gene: NA
CDR3aa: CASSSITGTGYTF
CDR3nt: TGCGCCAGCAGCTCTATAACAGGAACCGGCTACACCTTC

v_gene: TRBV7-2
abundance: many
j_gene: TRBJ1-3
d_gene: NA
CDR3aa: CASNPSVGASGNTIYF
CDR3nt: TGTGCCAGCAACCCATCCGTAGGGGCTTCAGGAAACACCATATATTTT

v_gene: TRBV7-2
abundance: many
j_gene: TRBJ2-1
d_gene: TRBD1
CDR3aa: CASSSWDRGRGEQFF
CDR3nt: TGTGCCAGCAGCTCGTGGGACAGGGGGCGAGGTGAGCAGTTCTTC

v_gene: TRBV4-3
abundance: few
j_gene: TRBJ2-7
d_gene: NA
CDR3aa: CASSQGHQGTGEQYF
CDR3nt: TGCGCCAGCAGCCAAGGCCACCAGGGGACGGGTGAGCAGTACTTC

v_gene: TRBV2
abundance: NA
j_gene: TRBJ1-3
d_gene: NA
CDR3aa: CASGDARAGGNTIYF
CDR3nt: TGTGCCAGCGGGGATGCGAGGGCAGGTGGAAACACCATATATTTT

v_gene: TRBV5-5
abundance: many
j_gene: TRBJ2-3
d_gene: NA
CDR3aa: CASSFEGNTQYF
CDR3nt: TGTGCCAGCAGCTTCGAAGGGAATACGCAGTATTTT

v_gene: TRBV20-1
abundance: many
j_gene: TRBJ2-1
d_gene: NA
CDR3aa: CSASHPRFGEQFF
CDR3nt: TGCAGTGCTAGCCATCCTCGGTTTGGTGAGCAGTTCTTC

v_gene: TRBV6-5
abundance: many
j_gene: TRBJ1-1
d_gene: NA
CDR3aa: CASSSDRSRAFF
CDR3nt: TGTGCCAGCAGTTCCGACCGATCAAGAGCTTTCTTT

v_gene: TRBV4-3
abundance: many
j_gene: TRBJ1-2
d_gene: NA
CDR3aa: CASSQEIGNYGYTF
CDR3nt: TGCGCCAGCAGCCAAGAGATAGGGAACTATGGCTACACCTTC

v_gene: TRBV7-2
abundance: many
j_gene: TRBJ2-1
d_gene: NA
CDR3aa: CASSLDPGDNEQFF
CDR3nt: TGTGCCAGCAGCCTCGACCCCGGTGACAATGAGCAGTTCTTC

v_gene: TRBV4-3
abundance: many
j_gene: TRBJ2-3
d_gene: NA
CDR3aa: CASSQGPGDTQYF
CDR3nt: TGCGCCAGCAGCCAGGGACCGGGAGATACGCAGTATTTT

v_gene: TRBV20-1
abundance: many
j_gene: TRBJ2-2
d_gene: NA
CDR3aa: CSALDSQNTGELFF
CDR3nt: TGCAGTGCCTTGGACTCGCAGAACACCGGGGAGCTGTTTTTT

v_gene: TRBV3-1
abundance: many
j_gene: TRBJ2-3
d_gene: TRBD1
CDR3aa: CASSQVTGGTDTQYF
CDR3nt: TGTGCCAGCAGCCAAGTTACAGGGGGCACAGATACGCAGTATTTT

v_gene: TRBV6-5
abundance: many
j_gene: TRBJ1-3
d_gene: NA
CDR3aa: CASRSRDTIYF
CDR3nt: TGTGCCAGCAGAAGTCGGGACACCATATATTTT

v_gene: TRBV5-1
abundance: many
j_gene: TRBJ2-3
d_gene: NA
CDR3aa: CASYRSESTDTQYF
CDR3nt: TGCGCCAGCTACAGGAGTGAAAGCACAGATACGCAGTATTTT

v_gene: TRBV6-6
abundance: many
j_gene: TRBJ2-7
d_gene: TRBD1
CDR3aa: CASSSGQTGSYEQYF
CDR3nt: TGTGCCAGCAGCTCGGGACAGACCGGTTCCTACGAGCAGTACTTC

v_gene: TRBV7-3
abundance: few
j_gene: TRBJ2-1
d_gene: TRBD1
CDR3aa: CASSTTGGRNNEQFF
CDR3nt: TGTGCCAGCAGCACCACAGGGGGCAGGAACAATGAGCAGTTCTTC

v_gene: TRBV29-1
abundance: many
j_gene: TRBJ2-5
d_gene: TRBD1
CDR3aa: CSVGQGVDTQYF
CDR3nt: TGCAGCGTTGGGCAGGGGGTCGATACCCAGTACTTC

v_gene: TRBV29-1
abundance: many
j_gene: TRBJ2-5
d_gene: NA
CDR3aa: CSVEPGRRETQYF
CDR3nt: TGCAGCGTTGAACCGGGACGGCGGGAGACCCAGTACTTC

v_gene: TRBV10-3
abundance: many
j_gene: TRBJ2-7
d_gene: TRBD2
CDR3aa: CAISLAGLAYEQYF
CDR3nt: TGTGCCATCAGCTTAGCGGGGCTCGCCTACGAGCAGTACTTC

v_gene: TRBV7-2
abundance: many
j_gene: TRBJ2-1
d_gene: TRBD1
CDR3aa: CASSSGQGVEVEQFF
CDR3nt: TGTGCCAGCAGCTCGGGACAGGGGGTGGAGGTTGAGCAGTTCTTC

v_gene: TRBV9
abundance: many
j_gene: TRBJ2-5
d_gene: NA
CDR3aa: CASSSEGSMGTQYF
CDR3nt: TGTGCCAGCAGCTCGGAGGGGTCGATGGGGACCCAGTACTTC

v_gene: TRBV27
abundance: few
j_gene: TRBJ2-1
d_gene: TRBD2
CDR3aa: CASSLGALAGGHNEQFF
CDR3nt: TGTGCCAGCAGTCTAGGGGCGCTAGCGGGGGGGCACAATGAGCAGTTCTTC

v_gene: TRBV12-3/TRBV12-4
abundance: many
j_gene: TRBJ2-7
d_gene: TRBD1
CDR3aa: CASSLTGGWYEQYF
CDR3nt: TGTGCCAGCAGTTTGACAGGGGGCTGGTACGAGCAGTACTTC

v_gene: TRBV9
abundance: many
j_gene: TRBJ2-7
d_gene: TRBD2
CDR3aa: CASSVGTSGYEQYF
CDR3nt: TGTGCCAGCAGCGTGGGGACTAGCGGATACGAGCAGTACTTC

v_gene: TRBV5-1
abundance: many
j_gene: TRBJ2-7
d_gene: NA
CDR3aa: CASSLRAALSYEQYF
CDR3nt: TGCGCCAGCAGCTTAAGGGCAGCCCTCTCCTACGAGCAGTACTTC

v_gene: TRBV10-3
abundance: many
j_gene: TRBJ2-2
d_gene: TRBD1
CDR3aa: CAISESGQGTGELFF
CDR3nt: TGTGCCATCAGTGAGTCGGGACAGGGCACCGGGGAGCTGTTTTTT

v_gene: TRBV30
abundance: few
j_gene: TRBJ2-6
d_gene: TRBD1
CDR3aa: CAWSGTGVVPTF
CDR3nt: TGTGCCTGGAGTGGGACAGGGGTCGTCCCGACTTTC

v_gene: TRBV6-6
abundance: many
j_gene: TRBJ1-4
d_gene: TRBD1
CDR3aa: CASRDPRTGDEKLFF
CDR3nt: TGTGCCAGCAGGGACCCGAGGACAGGGGATGAAAAACTGTTTTTT

v_gene: TRBV27
abundance: many
j_gene: TRBJ2-2
d_gene: NA
CDR3aa: CASSFRVGGELFF
CDR3nt: TGTGCCAGCAGTTTCAGGGTTGGCGGGGAGCTGTTTTTT

v_gene: TRBV28
abundance: many
j_gene: TRBJ1-1
d_gene: NA
CDR3aa: CATQGRVSTEAFF
CDR3nt: TGTGCCACCCAGGGCAGGGTTAGCACTGAAGCTTTCTTT

v_gene: TRBV6-5
abundance: NA
j_gene: TRBJ2-1
d_gene: TRBD2
CDR3aa: CASSYSITSGGYNEQFF
CDR3nt: TGTGCCAGCAGTTACTCGATTACTAGCGGGGGATACAATGAGCAGTTCTTC

v_gene: TRBV27
abundance: many
j_gene: TRBJ2-1
d_gene: TRBD2
CDR3aa: CASSPTPGSGGTRQFF
CDR3nt: TGTGCCAGCAGTCCGACTCCGGGTAGCGGGGGAACGCGGCAGTTCTTC

v_gene: TRBV5-1
abundance: few
j_gene: TRBJ2-7
d_gene: NA
CDR3aa: CASSLIPGVEQYF
CDR3nt: TGCGCCAGCAGCTTGATACCGGGGGTCGAGCAGTACTTC

v_gene: TRBV2
abundance: many
j_gene: TRBJ2-5
d_gene: NA
CDR3aa: CASSLQNLQETQYF
CDR3nt: TGTGCCAGCAGTTTACAGAACTTACAAGAGACCCAGTACTTC

v_gene: TRBV5-5
abundance: many
j_gene: TRBJ2-7
d_gene: NA
CDR3aa: CASSLGLGTTTYEQYF
CDR3nt: TGTGCCAGCAGCTTGGGCCTGGGGACAACAACCTACGAGCAGTACTTC

v_gene: TRBV7-7
abundance: many
j_gene: TRBJ2-2
d_gene: NA
CDR3aa: CASSLSLSRANTGELFF
CDR3nt: TGTGCCAGCAGTCTTAGTCTCTCTAGGGCGAACACCGGGGAGCTGTTTTTT

v_gene: TRBV5-5
abundance: many
j_gene: TRBJ2-2
d_gene: TRBD1
CDR3aa: CASSPVFRDRVVTGELFF
CDR3nt: TGTGCCAGCAGCCCGGTATTCAGGGACAGGGTCGTCACCGGGGAGCTGTTTTTT

v_gene: TRBV21-1
abundance: many
j_gene: TRBJ2-7
d_gene: NA
CDR3aa: CASSTRDF
CDR3nt: TGTGCCAGCAGCACCCGGGACTTC

v_gene: TRBV6-5
abundance: NA
j_gene: TRBJ2-3
d_gene: TRBD2
CDR3aa: CATSARLAGTDTQYF
CDR3nt: TGTGCCACTTCGGCTCGACTAGCGGGCACAGATACGCAGTATTTT

v_gene: TRBV18
abundance: many
j_gene: TRBJ1-3
d_gene: NA
CDR3aa: CASSPQASGNTIYF
CDR3nt: TGTGCCAGCTCACCCCAGGCCTCTGGAAACACCATATATTTT

v_gene: TRBV6-2/TRBV6-3
abundance: many
j_gene: TRBJ2-5
d_gene: TRBD2
CDR3aa: CASSYPSGVETQYF
CDR3nt: TGTGCCAGCAGTTACCCTAGCGGGGTGGAGACCCAGTACTTC

v_gene: TRBV7-2
abundance: many
j_gene: TRBJ1-2
d_gene: TRBD1
CDR3aa: CASSLGDRAGYTF
CDR3nt: TGTGCCAGCAGCTTGGGAGACAGGGCTGGCTACACCTTC

v_gene: TRBV20-1
abundance: many
j_gene: TRBJ2-7
d_gene: TRBD1
CDR3aa: CSARRDSEQYF
CDR3nt: TGCAGTGCCCGCCGGGACAGCGAGCAGTACTTC

v_gene: TRBV18
abundance: many
j_gene: TRBJ2-2
d_gene: NA
CDR3aa: CASSFRRPNTGELFF
CDR3nt: TGTGCCAGCTCATTCCGTCGGCCCAACACCGGGGAGCTGTTTTTT